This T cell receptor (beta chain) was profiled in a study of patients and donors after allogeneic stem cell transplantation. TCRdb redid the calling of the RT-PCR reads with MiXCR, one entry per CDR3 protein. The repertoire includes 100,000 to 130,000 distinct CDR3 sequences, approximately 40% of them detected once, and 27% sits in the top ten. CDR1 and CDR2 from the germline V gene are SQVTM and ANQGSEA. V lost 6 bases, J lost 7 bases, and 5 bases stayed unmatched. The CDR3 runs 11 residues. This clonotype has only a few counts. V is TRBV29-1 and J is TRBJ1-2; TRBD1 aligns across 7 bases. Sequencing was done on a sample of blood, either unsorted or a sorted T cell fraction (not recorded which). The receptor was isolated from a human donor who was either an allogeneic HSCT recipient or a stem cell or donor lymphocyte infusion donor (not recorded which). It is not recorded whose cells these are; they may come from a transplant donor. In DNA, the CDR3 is TGCAGCGTCCCCCAGGGGGGTGGCTACACCTTC. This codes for CSVPQGGGYTF.